This is a list of T cell receptor beta chains from one sample in a study of shared clonotypes between healthy human individuals. Generated by immunoSEQ multiplex PCR, the TCRdb table keeps only in-frame clones and is missing some. The profile covers approximately 2.1 million clones, with 85% to 95% appearing a single time and about 0.39% taken by the ten largest. Sequencing was performed on naive CD4+ T cells from PBMCs. These receptors were taken from a man aged 18 to 29 in good health. Some clones in this sample may be carry-over from other donors' samples. The CDR3 runs from the conserved cysteine through the conserved F or W. Fields, in order: V gene, clone size, J gene, D gene, CDR3 DNA, CDR3 protein. The D gene is left open where the match is weak. For some rows the clone size is stated as once, few or many, or as a class when expanded; others skip it.

>TRBV5-1|.|TRBJ2-5|.
TGCGCCAGCAGCTTGGTGGGGACCCAAGAGACCCAGTACTTC
CASSLVGTQETQYF
>TRBV20-1|.|TRBJ2-7|.
TGCAGTGCTAATCGCGAGCAGTACTTC
CSANREQYF
>TRBV28|.|TRBJ2-6|TRBD1
TGTGCCAGCCTTACCGGACAGGGAATACCTGGGGCCAACGTCCTGACTTTC
CASLTGQGIPGANVLTF
>TRBV6-1|.|TRBJ1-4|.
TGTGCCAGCAGTGAAGCGACAGCCGCTTACTCAGAAAAACTGTTTTTT
CASSEATAAYSEKLFF
>TRBV11-2|.|TRBJ2-7|.
TGTGCCAGCAGCTTAGGCAGGGCCTCCTACGAGCAGTACTTC
CASSLGRASYEQYF
>TRBV5-1|.|TRBJ2-6|.
TGCGCCAGCAGTTTCCTTCCTGGGGCCAACGTCCTGACTTTC
CASSFLPGANVLTF
>TRBV7-9|.|TRBJ2-2|.
TGTGCCAGCAGCTTCTTAGGGTCTAATGCCGGGGAGCTGTTTTTT
CASSFLGSNAGELFF
>TRBV19|.|TRBJ1-1|TRBD1
TGTGCCAGTATGGGACAGCGGAACACTGAAGCTTTCTTT
CASMGQRNTEAFF
>TRBV28|.|TRBJ2-3|.
TGTGCCAGCAGTTTATCAGGGCGTAGCACAGATACGCAGTATTTT
CASSLSGRSTDTQYF
>TRBV14|.|TRBJ2-2|TRBD2
TGTGCCAGGGGTTGGGGTCAGCGGGAGGCCTGGAACACCGGGGAGCTGTTTTTT
CARGWGQREAWNTGELFF
>TRBV4-2|.|TRBJ1-1|.
TGTGCCAGCAGCCAAGATGTTTCCCAGGGGAACACTGAAGCTTTCTTT
CASSQDVSQGNTEAFF
>TRBV7-9|once|TRBJ2-2|TRBD1
TGTGCCAGCAGCTTAGGTCAAATATCGACAGGGCTCGGGACCGGGGAGCTGTTTTTT
CASSLGQISTGLGTGELFF
>TRBV7-2|.|TRBJ2-7|.
TGTGCCAGCAGCTTCCGGGGGATTACCTACGAGCAGTACTTC
CASSFRGITYEQYF
>TRBV5-4|.|TRBJ1-1|TRBD1
TGTGCCAGCAGCCCCGGGACAGCACCCCGGGACACTGAAGCTTTCTTT
CASSPGTAPRDTEAFF
>TRBV30|.|TRBJ1-1|TRBD1
TGTGCCTGGGGACCAGGGGGAACGGGGGGCACTGAAGCTTTCTTT
CAWGPGGTGGTEAFF
>TRBV5-1|.|TRBJ2-3|TRBD2
TGCGCCAGCAGCTTAAGTGCGGGAGGCGGGACAGATACGCAGTATTTT
CASSLSAGGGTDTQYF
>TRBV29-1|.|TRBJ2-7|TRBD2
TGCAGCGTTGTACGCGGGAGTTCAAACGAGCAGTACTTC
CSVVRGSSNEQYF
>TRBV6-1|.|TRBJ1-2|TRBD1
TGTGCCAGCAGTGTTGACAGGGTGAAGACTTATGGCTACACCTTC
CASSVDRVKTYGYTF
>TRBV9|.|TRBJ2-3|.
TGTGCCAGCAGCAAAGGCCAGGGTGCAGATACGCAGTATTTT
CASSKGQGADTQYF
>TRBV7-6|.|TRBJ2-2|.
TGTGCCAGCAGCTTTGTGAAAGCGGCGAACACCGGGGAGCTGTTTTTT
CASSFVKAANTGELFF
>TRBV28|once|TRBJ1-3|.
TGTGCCAGCAGCCGAGACGGGACGGGGAGGAACACCATATATTTT
CASSRDGTGRNTIYF
>TRBV7-6|.|TRBJ2-3|.
TGTGCCAGCAGCTTAGGGCTCGGGCCGGCTAATATAGGGTATACGCAGTATTTT
CASSLGLGPANIGYTQYF
>TRBV15|.|TRBJ2-7|TRBD2
TGTGCCACCAGCAGACCTTCTGGTAGCGGGAGATCGGGCGAGCAGTACTTC
CATSRPSGSGRSGEQYF
>TRBV11-2|.|TRBJ1-2|TRBD1
TGTGCCAGCAGCCAAGGGACAGGGGGTAACTATGGCTACACCTTC
CASSQGTGGNYGYTF
>TRBV7-3|.|TRBJ1-3|.
TGTGCCAGCAGCTTAACAACAGCTGGAAACACCATATATTTT
CASSLTTAGNTIYF
>TRBV19|.|TRBJ2-7|.
TGTGCCAGTAGTCTCCGGCTCCGCTACGAGCAGTACTTC
CASSLRLRYEQYF
>TRBV5-4|.|TRBJ2-1|.
TGTGCCAGCAGCTACGGCCGACGGGAAGAGCAGTTCTTC
CASSYGRREEQFF
>TRBV6-1|.|TRBJ2-1|.
TGTGCCAGCACGCTTCTAGGCACGCCAAACAGTGAGCAGTTCTTC
CASTLLGTPNSEQFF
>TRBV6-1|.|TRBJ1-3|.
TGTGCCAGCAGTGTTTCTGCGACAGTCTCTGGAAACACCATATATTTT
CASSVSATVSGNTIYF
>TRBV11-2|.|TRBJ2-5|.
TGTGCCAGCAGCTTAGCGTCGGCAGGGGGGTTCCCTGGCCAAGAGACCCAGTACTTC
CASSLASAGGFPGQETQYF
>TRBV5-6|.|TRBJ2-7|TRBD1
TGTGCCAGCAGCAACAGGGGGTACGAGCAGTACTTC
CASSNRGYEQYF
>TRBV5-1|once|TRBJ2-7|TRBD2
TGCGCCAGCAGCTTGACGGGAGGGGCCTACGAGCAGTACTTC
CASSLTGGAYEQYF
>TRBV28|.|TRBJ1-2|.
TGTGCCAGCAGTTTAAGCTCGGGCGGGAACTATGGCTACACCTTC
CASSLSSGGNYGYTF
>TRBV6-1|.|TRBJ1-2|.
TGTGCCAGCACGGGGAGTAACTATGGCTACACCTTC
CASTGSNYGYTF
>TRBV7-8|.|TRBJ1-1|.
TGTGCCAGCAGCTTAACAGCGAGAAGTGAAGCTTTCTTT
CASSLTARSEAFF
>TRBV25-1|.|TRBJ2-5|.
TGTGCCAGCAGTGAATGGTTGGACCAAGAGACCCAGTACTTC
CASSEWLDQETQYF
>TRBV11-2|.|TRBJ2-1|TRBD2
TGTGCCAGCAGTAAGTTAGCGGGTTCCTACAATGAGCAGTTCTTC
CASSKLAGSYNEQFF